This is a list of T cell receptor beta chains from one sample in a study of T cells after yellow fever vaccination. MiXCR was run by TCRdb on the 5' RACE reads, yielding one entry per CDR3 protein. The sample includes hundreds of thousands of distinct CDR3 sequences, around 8.1% of them seen just once. The sample here was PBMCs, taken around 45 days after the first yellow fever vaccination. These receptors were taken from a man younger than 35 who received the YFV17D yellow fever vaccine. Each CDR3 is given with its conserved first and last residue. Each record gives: J gene, V gene, CDR3 protein.

>TRBJ2-7|TRBV7-9
CASSLVLAGKYEQYF
>TRBJ2-2|TRBV12-3/TRBV12-4
CASTPFAGGELFF
>TRBJ1-5|TRBV19
CASSIDLRISLPQHF
>TRBJ1-6|TRBV7-9
CASRGTGGSNSPLHF
>TRBJ1-1|TRBV11-2
CASSFGHLSTEAFF
>TRBJ1-4|TRBV7-9
CASSLTTGLNEKLFF
>TRBJ2-6|TRBV5-1
CASSWMNSMGPGANVLTF
>TRBJ2-5|TRBV6-1
CARSAGSGETQYF
>TRBJ2-6|TRBV7-2
CASTPVGAGSGANVLTF
>TRBJ2-3|TRBV9
CASSASGGVRDTQYF
>TRBJ1-1|TRBV7-2
CASTYPETGSWGEAFF
>TRBJ1-4|TRBV4-3
CASSQEAEVGEKLFF
>TRBJ1-6|TRBV7-9
CASQNQTRKYNSPLHF
>TRBJ2-5|TRBV5-5
CASSLEGSGRQETQYF
>TRBJ1-1|TRBV12-3/TRBV12-4
CASSYRLNTEAFF
>TRBJ1-4|TRBV27
CARCGGGPATNEKLFF
>TRBJ1-4|TRBV12-3/TRBV12-4
CASSPLSYRNEKLFF
>TRBJ2-2|TRBV7-3
CASRRSITGELFF
>TRBJ1-5|TRBV20-1
CSCLAGRGYNQPQHF
>TRBJ1-4|TRBV5-1
CASSWTSTNEKLFF